The T cell receptor (beta chain) described here comes from a study of preoperative IRX-2 immunotherapy in early breast cancer. The treatment was: preoperative locoregional IRX-2 cytokine immunotherapy. V shed 2 bases, J shed 7 bases, and the junction held 6 bases outside the gene matches. In germline, CDR1 is MNHGY, CDR2 SAAAGT. The CDR3 is 17 residues long. Profiled with immunoSEQ multiplex PCR; TCRdb holds only in-frame clones, not every one. The sample includes over 25,000 clones, over 75% of them seen just once. Sequenced here: lymph node tissue, sampled after IRX-2 immunotherapy. The sequence derives from a human donor with breast cancer. The rearrangement joins TRBV6-8 to TRBJ1-6; 12 bases align to TRBD1. The CDR3 DNA sequence: TGTGCCAGCAGTTACCCCCCGGGACAGGGGGCGAATTCACCCCTCCACTTT. Translating gives CASSYPPGQGANSPLHF.